This T cell receptor beta chain comes out of a study of T cell responses to AZD1222 COVID-19 vaccine (dated by TCRdb to the early 2020s). Notes on the research overall: TCR sequencing covered roughly 230 trial participants: 207 given two doses of AZD1222 and 26 given two doses of MenACWY control vaccine. Trial participants were enrolled by age into 18-55, 56-69 and 70-plus year subgroups, with approximately 160, 26 and 62 TCR-sequenced participants respectively.

The CDR3 regions of human TCRbeta chains were analyzed by immunosequencing. In the paper's pipeline: TCRs in the repertoires were compared against a reference library of SARS-CoV-2-specific TCRs that had been generated with the MIRA antigen-specificity platform. Breadth was defined as the fraction of unique TCRs that were SARS-CoV-2-associated. Depth was defined as the fraction of total T cells that were SARS-CoV-2-associated. Using the MIRA data, every spike-specific TCR was mapped to the spike region that the TCR reacted to and assigned to either a CD4 or a CD8 class. Log10-transformed breadth and depth values were compared by one-way ANOVA with Sidak's multiple comparisons tests. TCRdb's version of the immuneACCESS table is confined to in-frame rearrangements and falls short of the full clone set. An unresolved V gene accounts for under half of the shortfall where checked; the remainder is of unknown origin. Clone size and V and J calls were adopted from that table, with D and trimming inferred from the DNA. The sample records about 94,000 clones, 85% of which are singletons. The ten largest clonotypes hold 4.5% of the sample.

On the study overall, not on this receptor specifically: Participants were mostly white British and included more females than males, and it was suggested by the authors that clonal diversity may have been underestimated. Epitopes outside the regions mutated in the B.1.351 and B.1.1.7 variants were reportedly recognized by nearly half of the unique spike-specific TCRs. No day 14 peak-response samples were available, so repertoires were characterized only after the peak T cell response. Conclusions about previously exposed vaccinees are limited, since just a handful of AZD1222 recipients were seropositive for SARS-CoV-2 at baseline. In the small 56-69-year group, the increase in depth fell short of significance, most likely because of low power. Vaccine-associated CD4 TCRs spanned the whole spike protein, with dominant responses in regions 160-218 and 743-854. Spike-specific TCR breadth and depth rose significantly after two AZD1222 doses compared with day 0 and with MenACWY recipients.

The CDR3 runs 13 amino acids, cysteine and phenylalanine included. The only DNA kept is the CDR3, 39 bases in frame from the first base. CDR1 and CDR2 were assigned from the germline V gene (reference sequence) as LNHDA and SQIVND. The junction carries 11 bases between V and J, which are trimmed by 5 bases and 6 bases respectively. This specimen's time point label, per the study, means: about 28 days (+/-7) after the second vaccine dose. AZD1222 recipients with second doses at about 4 weeks or about 12 weeks were pooled, because spike-specific TCR depth and breadth did not differ between schedules. The vaccinee samples were drawn from two UK trials, COV001 and COV002, one of which was a single-blind randomized controlled phase 2/3 trial testing AZD1222 (ChAdOx1 nCoV-19) in healthy adults. For TCRbeta chain sequencing, PBMC samples from trial participants were taken at day 0 and at day 28 after the second dose.

On this clone: This receptor's antigen is unknown. Base qualities are not recorded, but no much larger clone differs from it by a single base.

The sample in question was peripheral blood, obtained 28 days after the second AZD1222 dose. The chain was built from TRBV19 and TRBJ2-1; the D gene is possibly TRBD2, with 5 bases matching. This TCR was recovered from an adult who received the AZD1222 COVID-19 vaccine. The CDR3 region has the sequence CASSPGRGNEQFF. The DNA sequence reads TGTGCCAGTAGTCCCGGTCGGGGCAATGAGCAGTTCTTC.